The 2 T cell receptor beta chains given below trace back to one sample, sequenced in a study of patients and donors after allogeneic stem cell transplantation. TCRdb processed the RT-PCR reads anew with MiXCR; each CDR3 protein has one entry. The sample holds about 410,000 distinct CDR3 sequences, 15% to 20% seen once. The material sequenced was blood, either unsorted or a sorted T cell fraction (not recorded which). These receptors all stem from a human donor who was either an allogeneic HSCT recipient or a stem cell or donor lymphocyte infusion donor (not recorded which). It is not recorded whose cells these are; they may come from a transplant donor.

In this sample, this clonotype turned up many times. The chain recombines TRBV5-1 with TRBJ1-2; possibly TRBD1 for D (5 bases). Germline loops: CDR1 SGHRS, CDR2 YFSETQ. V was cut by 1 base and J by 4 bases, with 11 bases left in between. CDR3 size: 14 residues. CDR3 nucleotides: TGCGCCAGCAGCTTGTCCGGGACGGCCTATGGCTACACCTTC. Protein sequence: CASSLSGTAYGYTF.

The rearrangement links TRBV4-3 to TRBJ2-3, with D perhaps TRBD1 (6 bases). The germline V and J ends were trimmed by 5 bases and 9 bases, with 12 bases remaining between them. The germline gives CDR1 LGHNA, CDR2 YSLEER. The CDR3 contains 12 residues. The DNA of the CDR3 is TGCGCCAGCAGCTTAAAGCAGGGGACGCAGTATTTT. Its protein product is CASSLKQGTQYF.